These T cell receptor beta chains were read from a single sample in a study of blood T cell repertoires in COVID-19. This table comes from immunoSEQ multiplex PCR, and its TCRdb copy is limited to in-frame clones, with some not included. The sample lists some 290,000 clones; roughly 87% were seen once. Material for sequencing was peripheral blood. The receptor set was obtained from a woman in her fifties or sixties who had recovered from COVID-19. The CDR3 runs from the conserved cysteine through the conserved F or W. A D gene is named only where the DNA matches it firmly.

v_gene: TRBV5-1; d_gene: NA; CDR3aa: CASSLAGTPEVESYGYTF
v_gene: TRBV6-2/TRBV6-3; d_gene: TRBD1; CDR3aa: CASSRQGATEAFF
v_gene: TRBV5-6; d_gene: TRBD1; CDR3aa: CASSRTGGGVTEAFF
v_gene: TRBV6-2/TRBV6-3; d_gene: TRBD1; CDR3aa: CASSYLPLGQGNQPQHF
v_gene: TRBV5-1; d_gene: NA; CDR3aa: CASSRESGFSYEQYF
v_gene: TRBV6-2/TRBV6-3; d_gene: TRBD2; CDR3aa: CASSYWLADPSYEQYF
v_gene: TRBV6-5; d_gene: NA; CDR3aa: CASSPTDSYEQYF
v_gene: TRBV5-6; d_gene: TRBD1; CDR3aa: CASSPGQGDYEQYF
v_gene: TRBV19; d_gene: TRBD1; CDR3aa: CASSIDLEGGGVPYF
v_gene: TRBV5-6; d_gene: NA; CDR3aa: CASSLTRRGSTDTQYF
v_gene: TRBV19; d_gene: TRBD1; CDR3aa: CASSIAGPGQGAGELFF
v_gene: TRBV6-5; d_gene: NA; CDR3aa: CASRRTQTVDSPLHF
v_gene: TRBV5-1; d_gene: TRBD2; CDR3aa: CASSLGTSGRTEEQFF
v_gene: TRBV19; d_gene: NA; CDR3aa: CASSMEDYFGEQFF
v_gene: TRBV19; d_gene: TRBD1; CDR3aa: CASSIKTGAQPQHF
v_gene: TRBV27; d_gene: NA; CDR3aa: CASSFQGMNTEAFF
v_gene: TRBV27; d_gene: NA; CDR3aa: CASSLSVRRVTDTQYF
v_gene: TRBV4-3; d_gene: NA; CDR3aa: CASSPGTINTEAFF
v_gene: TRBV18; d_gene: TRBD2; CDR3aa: CASSRTSGSDEQYF
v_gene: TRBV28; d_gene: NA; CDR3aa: CASSLPGGYTF
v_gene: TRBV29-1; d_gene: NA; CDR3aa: CSVAEAYEQYF
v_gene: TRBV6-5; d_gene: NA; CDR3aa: CASSSGRGQTQYF
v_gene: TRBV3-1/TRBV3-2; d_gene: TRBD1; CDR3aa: CASSRPAGTGRNTEAFF
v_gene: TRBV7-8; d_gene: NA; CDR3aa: CASSLARTWNGYTF
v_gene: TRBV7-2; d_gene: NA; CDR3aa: CASAGVRNEQYF
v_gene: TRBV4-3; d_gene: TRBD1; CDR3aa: CASSRAGTGTSGANVLTF
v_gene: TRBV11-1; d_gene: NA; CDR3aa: CASSLAMNTEAFF
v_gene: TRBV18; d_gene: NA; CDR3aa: CASSPISGSFTDTQYF
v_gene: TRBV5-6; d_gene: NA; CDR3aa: CASSFSRRSSYEQYF
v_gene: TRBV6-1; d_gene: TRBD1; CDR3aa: CASSEVDRGRLYEQYF
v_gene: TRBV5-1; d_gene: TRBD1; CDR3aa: CASRDDRGANSPLHF
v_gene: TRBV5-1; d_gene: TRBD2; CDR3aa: CASSLAVLAGVSEQFF